This TCR beta chain originates from a study of blood T cell repertoires in COVID-19 (dated by TCRdb to the early 2020s). Notes on the research overall: Samples covering the acute and convalescent phases of COVID-19 were provided by collaborators in the United States, Italy and Spain. Subjects who had been exposed to COVID-19, were actively infected with it, or had recovered from it provided the deeply sampled blood TCRbeta repertoires that made up the dataset. Sample metadata almost always included a de-identified subject ID, COVID-19 status, age in years and sex. The material from the prospective study consisted of cDNA or gDNA derived from T cells, B-cell-depleted T cells, or PBMCs. Samples came from the ongoing ImmuneRACE study (first 160 participants) plus 1,254 subjects from 6 global collaborators. The repertoires were released in a freely available public database meant as a resource for research on the immune response to SARS-CoV-2. Where available, HLA class I and class II types were taken from metadata supplied by the sample provider and were not determined by assay-based typing. General conclusions and limits of the study: Clinical and demographic metadata were provided uncurated, with the amount varying by source and participant.

On this clone: No antigen is known for it. No per-base quality is available; no much larger clone lies one base away.

Counted from cysteine to phenylalanine, this CDR3 has 14 amino acids. The kept DNA is CDR3 alone, 42 bases in frame from the first base. The germline V gene encodes CDR1 SGHVS and CDR2 FQNEAQ. V is trimmed back by 2 bases and J by 7 bases, and the junction contains 7 bases that no gene match accounts for. TCRbeta CDR3 regions were amplified from genomic DNA using the immunoSEQ Assay, a bias-controlled multiplex PCR. Per the source publication's procedure: Within the assay, amplification of reference gene primers was used to estimate how many nucleated cells each sample contained. To quantify the absolute abundance of each unique TCRbeta CDR3 rearrangement, sequence reads were collapsed and filtered. For each sample, productive Simpson clonality was calculated by taking the square root of Simpson's diversity index across productive rearrangements. The immuneACCESS repertoire file appears here via TCRdb, limited to in-frame rearrangements. These files lack a portion of the clones; in checked studies, under half of the deficit traces to unresolved V genes, and the cause of the others is not known. V and J calls and clone size come straight from that table; D and trimming were deduced from the DNA. The sample has 360,000 or so clones on record, 87% of them singletons. Of the sample, roughly 3% falls within the top ten clones.

Participants in the prospective study were enrolled through a virtual design, were aged about 18 to 90 years, and lived in 24 United States geographic areas. Cohort assignment in the prospective study relied on participant-reported clinical history from a screening survey and a study questionnaire. Recovered participants in ImmuneRACE Cohort 3 were defined as having two consecutive negative NP/OP PCR tests, clearance from a healthcare professional, or resolution of symptoms. In the prospective study, whole blood, serum and a nasopharyngeal or oropharyngeal swab were collected from each participant by mobile phlebotomists. Additional blood draws and questionnaires over an approximately 2-month period could optionally be provided by prospective study participants. Prospective study blood samples were shipped either frozen or at room temperature before DNA extraction.

This receptor was taken from a woman between 25 and 40 years old who had recovered from COVID-19. The chain joins TRBV7-8 to TRBJ2-7, with 8 bases matching TRBD2. Sequencing was performed on PBMCs or T cells enriched from blood (not recorded which). The CDR3 reads CASSLRGGPWEQYF. In nucleotide form, the sequence is TGTGCCAGCAGCTTACGGGGGGGGCCTTGGGAGCAGTACTTC.